This T cell receptor (beta chain) comes out of a study of PD-1 blockade in classical Hodgkin lymphoma. This clone appeared once. Every patient relapsed after autologous stem cell transplantation, and brentuximab vedotin exposure varied. TCRdb keeps only in-frame clones here, not all; method: immunoSEQ multiplex PCR. The table has 29,000 or so clones, about two thirds seen once; the top ten hold more than 3%. The source material was peripheral blood mononuclear cells (PBMCs), sampled before the second cycle of nivolumab. This sequence was found in a human donor with classical Hodgkin lymphoma.

CDR3 sequence: CAISSGRSDPEQYF. CDR3 DNA sequence: TGTGCCATCAGTTCGGGGAGATCGGATCCCGAGCAGTACTTC. J is TRBJ2-7 and V is TRBV10-3; weak D call: TRBD2 (5 bases). This CDR3 spans 14 amino acids. V lost 5 bases to trimming and J lost 6 bases, with 17 bases between them. The germline CDR1 and CDR2 sequences are ENHRY and SYGVKD.